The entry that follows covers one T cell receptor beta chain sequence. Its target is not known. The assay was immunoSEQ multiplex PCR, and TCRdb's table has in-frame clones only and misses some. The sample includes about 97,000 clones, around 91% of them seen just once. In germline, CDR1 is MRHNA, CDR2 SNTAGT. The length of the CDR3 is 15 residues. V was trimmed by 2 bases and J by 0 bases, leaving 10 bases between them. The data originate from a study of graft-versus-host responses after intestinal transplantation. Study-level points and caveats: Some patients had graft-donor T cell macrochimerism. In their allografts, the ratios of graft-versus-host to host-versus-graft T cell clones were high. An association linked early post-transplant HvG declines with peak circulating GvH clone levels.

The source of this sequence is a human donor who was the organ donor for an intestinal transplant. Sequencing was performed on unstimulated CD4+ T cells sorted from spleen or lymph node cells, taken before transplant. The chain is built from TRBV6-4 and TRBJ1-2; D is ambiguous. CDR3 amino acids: CASSDDGTSNYGYTF. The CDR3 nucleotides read TGTGCCAGCAGTGACGATGGCACCTCTAACTATGGCTACACCTTC.